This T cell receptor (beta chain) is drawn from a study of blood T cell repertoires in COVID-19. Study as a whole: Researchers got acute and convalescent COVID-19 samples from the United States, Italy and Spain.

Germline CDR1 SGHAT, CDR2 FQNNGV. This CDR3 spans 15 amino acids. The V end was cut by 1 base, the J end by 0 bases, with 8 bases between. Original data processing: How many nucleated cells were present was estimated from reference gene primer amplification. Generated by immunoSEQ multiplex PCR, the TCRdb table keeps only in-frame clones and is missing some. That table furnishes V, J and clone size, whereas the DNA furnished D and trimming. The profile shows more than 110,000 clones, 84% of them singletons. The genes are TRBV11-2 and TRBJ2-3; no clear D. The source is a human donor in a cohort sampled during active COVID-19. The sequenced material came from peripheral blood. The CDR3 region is CASSLGRTSTDTQYF. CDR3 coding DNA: TGTGCCAGCAGCTTAGGTAGAACTAGCACAGATACGCAGTATTTT.